This record concerns one T cell receptor beta chain sequence. This clonotype came up a few times. This clone's antigen is unknown. One end of the junction fails to match germline, which may point to a read error. Measured from the cysteine to the phenylalanine, the CDR3 is 15 residues long. CDR3 DNA only is kept here, 45 bases in frame from base 1. As encoded in the germline V gene, CDR1 is ENHRY while CDR2 is SYGVKD. The entry originates in a study of Graves' ophthalmopathy and Graves' hyperthyroidism (dated by TCRdb to 2016 to 2019). Background on the whole study: Peripheral blood samples were taken at the time of initial diagnosis, before any treatment was given. To tell Graves' ophthalmopathy apart from Graves' hyperthyroidism, and to predict which patients would progress to ophthalmopathy, the study relied on TCR beta repertoire signatures. In total, approximately 130 blood samples were TCR-sequenced: 40 to 45 ophthalmopathy, roughly 77 hyperthyroidism and some 17 hyperthyroidism-to-ophthalmopathy patients. An independent validation cohort comprised fewer than 20 hyperthyroidism patients and over 15 patients who later progressed from hyperthyroidism to ophthalmopathy. To explore V-J signatures that distinguish ophthalmopathy from hyperthyroidism, a discovery set of about a hundred patients was enrolled, made up of 40 to 45 with ophthalmopathy and around 57 with stable hyperthyroidism. Following sampling, methimazole starting at 30 mg daily was administered to hyperthyroidism patients, and high-dose intravenous methylprednisolone was administered to ophthalmopathy patients. In over five hyperthyroidism patients, T-cell repertoires of thyroid tissue and blood were compared.

The ophthalmopathy patients had moderately to severely active disease, with a Clinical Activity Score of 3 or higher, a NOSPECS grade of 4 or higher, and a disease duration of less than 3 months. Anyone with other autoimmune diseases, uncontrolled infections, pregnancy or lactation was excluded from the study. Clinical symptoms, serum thyroxine, TRAb, thyroid ultrasound and orbital computed tomography formed the basis of the diagnosis. PBMCs were isolated from about 10 ml of fresh peripheral blood by Ficoll-Paque density gradient centrifugation. Trizol reagent was used to extract the total RNA, and its quality was then checked on an Agilent 2100 Bioanalyzer. For repertoire sequencing, TCR beta CDR3 regions were amplified from RNA transcripts. The first round of RT-PCR was done with HTBI primers and the Qiagen OneStep RT-PCR kit, and was followed by a second round of multiplex PCR, then size selection and purification. Libraries were sequenced paired-end with 100 bp reads on an Illumina HiSeq2000. The authors processed their data as follows. SOAPnuke was used to process the reads, removing any read that contained adapters or uncalled bases, had a mean Phred below 15, or lacked an exact match to the constant primer or identifier. COPE v1.2.5 was used to merge high-quality paired reads. Clonotypes were defined as unique nucleotide sequences and were aligned to IMGT TRB V, D and J references using MiTCR v1.1. The analysis was limited to V-J combinations with a frequency above 0.0001, which together covered 99.2% of repertoires. For each V-J combination, a TCR clonal expansion and chaos score was defined as F50 clonal expansion divided by the chaos observed in the TCRdist matrix. Welch's t-statistics and random forest were used to narrow the features down to more than 10 V-J combinations, which were then fed into a naive Bayes classifier. The similarity between thyroid and blood repertoires was quantified using the Morisita-Horn index. TCRdb trimmed the raw reads at Q25, called clones with MiXCR and kept productive beta chains. Rows matching on CDR3 protein sequence are summarized as one entry with the most common DNA and genes. TCRdb, not the authors, supplied the V and J calls. A total of hundreds of thousands of distinct CDR3 sequences appear in this sample, roughly 39% of them only once. The ten largest clones capture 3% to 4% of the sample.

Study-wide findings and limitations: In cross-validation, the 13-signature model distinguished ophthalmopathy from stable hyperthyroidism with around 86% sensitivity and around 84% specificity, while in the test set the corresponding values were around 79% and 71%. Sample size was not predetermined statistically, and investigators were not blinded to group allocation. Most of the expanded thyroid clonotypes with a frequency above 0.001 were also detected in blood, and it was suggested that the thyroid immune response may be reflected by blood repertoires. In validation, the model predicted ophthalmopathy progression with more than 55% sensitivity and about 73% specificity; some twelve predicted patients were CT-confirmed with GO in a median of 6.5 months.

The receptor was derived from an adult man with Graves' ophthalmopathy. The sequenced sample consisted of peripheral blood. Recombination linked TRBV10-3 to TRBJ2-7, with the identity of the D gene unclear. Here is the DNA: TGTGCCAGCAGTTACTCGAGACGCGGACCCTACGAGCAGTACTTC. It translates as CASSYSRRGPYEQYF.